One sample yielded the 7 T cell receptor beta chains listed below, sequenced in a study of beta chain features in type 1 diabetes. Study results and limitations: TCRB CDR3 length was moderately but significantly reduced in all four CD4+ subsets of Type 1 diabetes patients.

Their target antigens are unknown. The sequenced template was cDNA made from the entire isolated RNA. Some clones are missing from TCRdb's copy, which holds only in-frame ones; the method was immunoSEQ multiplex PCR. Of some 660,000 clones listed, roughly an eighth were seen once; the top ten hold just under 0.04%. The sample taken for sequencing was naive CD4+ T cells from blood. The source is a man aged 18-30 years with type 1 diabetes.

The V call is TRBV4-2, the J call TRBJ1-3; D ambiguous. Trimming took 0 bases from V and 4 from J, leaving 10 bases between them. The CDR3 extends over 15 amino acids. Germline V gene data show CDR1 as LGHNA and CDR2 as YNFKEQ. The CDR3 here is CASSQERVRGNTIYF. The CDR3 region has the DNA TGTGCCAGCAGCCAAGAGCGGGTTAGAGGAAACACCATATATTTT.

In this sample, this clone turned up a few times. The chain carries TRBV12-5 and TRBJ2-7, with 8 nucleotides matching TRBD1. J lost 2 bases, V lost 3 bases, and 12 bases had no gene match. The CDR3 consists of 17 residues. Germline CDR1 is LGHNT and CDR2 is FRNRAP. The CDR3 sequence: CASGFDRGTGAAYEQYF. The CDR3 DNA reads as TGTGCTAGTGGTTTCGATCGAGGGACAGGCGCAGCCTACGAGCAGTACTTC.

The rearrangement joins TRBV5-4 to TRBJ2-7, with 13 nucleotides matching TRBD2. The CDR3 is 17 amino acids. Germline-derived CDR1 and CDR2 are SGHNT and YYREEE (reference sequence). V lost 3 bases, J lost 3 bases, and 9 bases stayed unmatched. The DNA of the CDR3 is TGTGCCAGCAGCTCCGGACTAGCGGGAGCTACCGTCTACGAGCAGTACTTC. Translation: CASSSGLAGATVYEQYF.

In this sample, this clone turned up once. The J gene is TRBJ2-7, the V gene TRBV30; 7 bases fit TRBD1. The germline V gene encodes CDR1 GTSNPN and CDR2 SVGIG (reference sequence). This CDR3 contains 14 residues. With 2 bases clipped from V and 4 bases from J, the junction kept 8 bases outside the gene matches. The CDR3 nucleotides read TGTGCCTGGAGTCCAGGGGGAAACCGTTACGAGCAGTACTTC. This encodes CAWSPGGNRYEQYF. Drawing the rest from reference TRBV30 and TRBJ2-7, the complete variable domain is SQTIHQWPATLVQPVGSPLSLECTVEGTSNPNLYWYRQAAGRGLQLLFYSVGIGQISSEVPQNLSASRPQDRQFILSSKKLLLSDSGFYLCAWSPGGNRYEQYFGPGTRLTVT.

The chain has TRBV6-5 and TRBJ2-7, with 9 bases fitting TRBD1. Germline trimming cut 5 bases from V and 2 bases from J; bases unmatched to any gene: 4. The CDR3 is made up of 14 amino acids. CDR1 MNHEY and CDR2 SVGAGI come from the germline V gene. Written as DNA, the CDR3 is TGTGCCAGCAGTGCCCGGACAGGGGCCTACGAGCAGTACTTC. Translated: CASSARTGAYEQYF.

This clone occurred a few times. The V call is TRBV7-2, the J call TRBJ2-1; D gene ambiguous. The CDR3 sequence is 12 residues long. Looked up from germline, CDR1 is SGHTA and CDR2 is FQGNSA. V lost 1 base, J lost 8 bases, and 6 bases lay in between. CDR3 in amino acids: CASSLVSHEQFF. The CDR3 coding sequence is TGTGCCAGCAGCTTAGTCTCCCATGAGCAGTTCTTC.

On this clone itself: This sample includes further DNA sequences coding for the same CDR3. The gene calls are TRBV30 and TRBJ1-5; no clear D gene. V was trimmed by 1 base and J by 3 bases, leaving 7 bases between them. Per the germline V gene, CDR1 is GTSNPN and CDR2 is SVGIG (reference sequence). CDR3 length equals 13 residues. The CDR3 region has the DNA TGTGCCTGGAGTGGTCAGGACAATCAGCCCCAGCATTTT. Its protein product is CAWSGQDNQPQHF.